These 18 T cell receptor beta chains came from one sample sequenced in a study of cytomegalovirus exposure and HLA in healthy donors. With 60 Vbeta and 13 Jbeta primers, the PCR was carried out. Some clones are missing from TCRdb's copy, which holds only in-frame ones; the method was immunoSEQ multiplex PCR. The data contain about 140,000 clones, approximately 79% of them singletons. The sequencing sample was made of PBMCs. These receptors came from a female donor in good health and CMV-seronegative.

J is TRBJ2-2 and V is TRBV6-5; the D gene is possibly TRBD2 (5 bases). Germline V gives CDR1 MNHEY, CDR2 SVGAGI. The CDR3 spans 13 residues. Trimming shortened V by 2 bases and J by 5 bases, and 6 bases separated the two germline ends. This chain's CDR3 is CASSYPGTGELFF. As DNA, the CDR3 is TGTGCCAGCAGTTACCCGGGGACCGGGGAGCTGTTTTTT.

The rearrangement links TRBV6-1 to TRBJ2-5, with TRBD2 matching over 13 bases. The CDR3 spans 15 residues. V gave up 4 bases and J gave up 6 bases; unmatched junction bases: 5. Germline V gene sequence: CDR1 MNHNS, CDR2 SASEGT. CDR3 sequence (DNA): TGTGCCAGCAGTGGGGGACTAGCGGGAATAAAGACCCAGTACTTC. This sequence encodes CASSGGLAGIKTQYF.

The J gene is TRBJ1-2, the V gene TRBV28; possible D gene TRBD1, 5 bases. V was cut by 3 bases and J by 4 bases, with 9 bases left in between. Germline values: CDR1 MDHEN, CDR2 SYDVKM. CDR3 length: 13 amino acids. The CDR3 loop is CASSFRGPYGYTF. The CDR3 nucleotides are TGTGCCAGCAGTTTTAGGGGTCCCTATGGCTACACCTTC.

This chain connects TRBV4-1 to TRBJ2-1; possible D gene TRBD2, 6 bases. CDR1 MGHRA and CDR2 YSYEKL come from the germline V gene. V was clipped by 0 bases and J by 11 bases, with 11 bases between them. The CDR3 extends over 13 amino acids. This CDR3 is CASSQDRETQQFF. CDR3 nucleotide sequence: TGCGCCAGCAGCCAAGATCGGGAGACCCAGCAGTTCTTC.

The J gene is TRBJ1-1, the V gene TRBV9, with TRBD1 as a possible D gene (6 bases). This CDR3 spans 14 amino acids. In germline, CDR1 is SGDLS, CDR2 YYNGEE. Trimming left V 3 bases short and J 1 base short, with 10 bases between. The CDR3 spells CASSATGTNTEAFF. The CDR3 DNA reads TGTGCCAGCAGCGCTACAGGGACGAACACTGAAGCTTTCTTT. The complete variable domain, with remaining parts taken from reference TRBV9 and TRBJ1-1, reads DSGVTQTPKHLITATGQRVTLRCSPRSGDLSVYWYQQSLDQGLQFLIQYYNGEERAKGNILERFSAQQFPDLHSELNLSSLELGDSALYFCASSATGTNTEAFFGQGTRLTVV.

The chain carries TRBV19 and TRBJ1-2; 9 bases match TRBD1. The CDR3 runs 13 residues. Per the germline V gene, CDR1 is LNHDA and CDR2 is SQIVND (reference sequence). The ends lost 4 bases at V and 10 bases at J; junction bases unmatched: 7. The CDR3 loop reads CASSNLDRGVYTF. The CDR3 DNA sequence: TGTGCCAGTAGTAACCTGGACAGGGGAGTCTACACCTTC.

The CDR3 spells CAWSVGRGIITEAFF. CDR3 DNA sequence: TGTGCCTGGAGTGTAGGTCGAGGGATCATCACTGAAGCTTTCTTT. V usage is TRBV30 and J usage is TRBJ1-1; D uncertain. Germline-derived CDR1 and CDR2 are GTSNPN and SVGIG (reference sequence). Trimming stripped 0 bases from V and 4 bases from J, with 15 bases between. The CDR3 is 15 residues long.

The chain employs TRBV2 and TRBJ1-1; D gene ambiguous. CDR1 is SNHLY and CDR2 is FYNNEI in the germline V gene. V was pared by 3 bases and J by 2 bases, with 10 bases between. This CDR3 is built from 14 residues. The chain's CDR3 is CASSDAGSNTEAFF. CDR3 nucleotides: TGTGCCAGCAGTGATGCGGGGAGCAACACTGAAGCTTTCTTT. The full variable domain, in which reference TRBV2 and TRBJ1-1 provide the parts outside the CDR3, is EPEVTQTPSHQVTQMGQEVILRCVPISNHLYFYWYRQILGQKVEFLVSFYNNEISEKSEIFDDQFSVERPDGSNFTLKIRSTKLEDSAMYFCASSDAGSNTEAFFGQGTRLTVV.

This rearrangement joins TRBV11-2 to TRBJ2-1; 9 bases fit TRBD2. Germline trimming cut 5 bases from V and 9 bases from J; bases unmatched to any gene: 5. Germline CDR1 reads SGHAT; CDR2 reads FQNNGV. The CDR3 sequence is 13 residues long. The CDR3: CASSRSGRSEQFF. As DNA, the CDR3 is TGTGCCAGCAGCCGTAGCGGGAGATCTGAGCAGTTCTTC.

The gene calls are TRBV5-1 and TRBJ2-2, with D unclear. The CDR3 contains 15 residues. Per germline, CDR1 SGHRS and CDR2 YFSETQ. V lost 0 bases to trimming and J lost 0 bases, with 6 bases between them. The CDR3 DNA reads as TGCGCCAGCAGCTTGGTCGCGTCGAACACCGGGGAGCTGTTTTTT. Encoded protein: CASSLVASNTGELFF. The complete variable domain, with remaining parts taken from reference TRBV5-1 and TRBJ2-2, reads KAGVTQTPRYLIKTRGQQVTLSCSPISGHRSVSWYQQTPGQGLQFLFEYFSETQRNKGNFPGRFSGRQFSNSRSEMNVSTLELGDSALYLCASSLVASNTGELFFGEGSRLTVL.

The chain combines TRBV5-6 with TRBJ2-1, with D maybe TRBD2 (5 bases). V lost 3 bases and J 7 bases, leaving 26 bases between the germline ends. Germline CDR1 SGHDT, CDR2 YYEEEE. This CDR3 spans 18 amino acids. CDR3 protein: CASSSIWLAAPTANEQFF. The CDR3 nucleotides read TGTGCCAGCAGCTCCATTTGGCTAGCAGCACCTACAGCGAATGAGCAGTTCTTC.

V gene TRBV25-1 combines with J gene TRBJ2-1; TRBD2 aligns across 7 bases. The CDR3 loop spans 13 amino acids. Losses at the gene ends were 7 bases for V and 3 bases for J; bases not matched to a gene: 3. Germline V gives CDR1 MGHDK, CDR2 SYGVNS. The DNA for the CDR3 is TGTGCCAGCATGCGGGAGAACTACAATGAGCAGTTCTTC. Protein product: CASMRENYNEQFF.

The chain combines TRBV5-1 with TRBJ2-2; 11 bases are a match to TRBD2. J gave up 7 bases and V 4 bases, and 6 bases lay outside the gene matches. The CDR3 spans 15 residues. The V gene's germline CDR1 is SGHRS and CDR2 YFSETQ. CDR3 nucleotide sequence: TGCGCCAGCAGCCAGGGGACTAGCGGACACGGGGAGCTGTTTTTT. Translating it yields CASSQGTSGHGELFF.

The V gene is TRBV2, the J gene TRBJ2-3, with D possibly being TRBD1 (5 bases). V lost 7 bases and J lost 2, with 19 bases in between. Germline assignment: CDR1 SNHLY and CDR2 FYNNEI. The CDR3 extends over 16 amino acids. The CDR3 sequence is CASNVGPDSTTDTQYF. In nucleotides, the CDR3 is TGTGCCAGCAATGTGGGCCCTGACAGTACCACAGATACGCAGTATTTT.

A word on this clone: Other nucleotide sequences in the sample specify the same CDR3. The chain carries TRBV2 and TRBJ2-7; TRBD1 aligns across 9 bases. The CDR3 is 15 residues long. V dropped 6 bases and J dropped 1; count of bases not matched to a gene: 7. Germline V gene data show CDR1 as SNHLY and CDR2 as FYNNEI. CDR3 in amino acids: CASRAGQGFSYEQYF. For the CDR3, the DNA is TGTGCCAGCAGGGCCGGACAGGGGTTTTCCTACGAGCAGTACTTC.

This clone was recorded once. The CDR3 bases are TGTGCCAGCAGTCAGACAGGGAAGAACACTGAAGCTTTCTTT. This codes for CASSQTGKNTEAFF. The chain has TRBV28 and TRBJ1-1; TRBD1 agrees at 7 bases. Germline CDR1 MDHEN, CDR2 SYDVKM. The V segment lost 5 bases and the J segment 1 base; nucleotides outside the gene matches: 4. CDR3 size: 14 residues.

This clone was recorded a few times. V usage is TRBV6-5 and J usage is TRBJ2-7; D unresolved. The germline V gene encodes CDR1 MNHEY and CDR2 SVGAGI. The CDR3 totals 13 residues. V was pared by 4 bases and J by 4 bases, with 11 bases between. In DNA form, the CDR3 reads TGTGCCAGCAGTTCCCCGCCTATTTACGAGCAGTACTTC. Protein product: CASSSPPIYEQYF.

J is TRBJ2-1 and V is TRBV27; D perhaps matches TRBD1 (5 bases). V was shortened by 0 bases and J by 4 bases, with 10 bases between the two germline ends. CDR3 length: 15 amino acids. Germline loops: CDR1 MNHEY, CDR2 SMNVEV (reference sequence). The CDR3 region has the DNA TGTGCCAGCAGTTTATCGTATGGGGCGTACAATGAGCAGTTCTTC. Translated, it gives CASSLSYGAYNEQFF.